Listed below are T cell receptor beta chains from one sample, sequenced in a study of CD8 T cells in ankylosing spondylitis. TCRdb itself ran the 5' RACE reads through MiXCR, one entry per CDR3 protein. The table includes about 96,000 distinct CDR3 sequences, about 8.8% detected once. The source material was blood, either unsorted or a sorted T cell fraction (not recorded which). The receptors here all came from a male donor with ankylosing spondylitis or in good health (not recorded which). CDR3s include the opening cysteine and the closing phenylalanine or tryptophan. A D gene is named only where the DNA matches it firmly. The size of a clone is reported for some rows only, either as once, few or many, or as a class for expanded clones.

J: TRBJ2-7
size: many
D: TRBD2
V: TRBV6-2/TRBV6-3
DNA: TGTGCCAGCAGTTCTAGCGGATACTACGAGCAGTACTTC
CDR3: CASSSSGYYEQYF

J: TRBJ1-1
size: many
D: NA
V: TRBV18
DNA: TGTGCCAGCTCACCGTCCCAGGGGAAGGGCACTGAAGCTTTCTTT
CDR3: CASSPSQGKGTEAFF

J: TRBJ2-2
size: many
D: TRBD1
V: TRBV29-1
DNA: TGCAGCGTTGAACCCCGGGACAGAAACACCGGGGAGCTGTTTTTT
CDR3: CSVEPRDRNTGELFF

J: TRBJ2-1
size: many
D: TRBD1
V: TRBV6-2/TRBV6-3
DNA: TGTGCCAGCAGTTTCTACCGGGACAGGGGTCGCAATGAGCAGTTCTTC
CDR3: CASSFYRDRGRNEQFF

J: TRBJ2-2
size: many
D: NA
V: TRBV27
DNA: TGTGCCAGCAGTTTCACAGGGTCCGCCGGGGAGCTGTTTTTT
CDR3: CASSFTGSAGELFF

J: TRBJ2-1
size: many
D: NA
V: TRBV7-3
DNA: TGTGCCAGCAGCTTAGTTGGGGGGGCAATGGGAAATGAGCAGTTCTTC
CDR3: CASSLVGGAMGNEQFF

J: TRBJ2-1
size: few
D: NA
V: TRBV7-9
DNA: TGTGCCAGCAGCACCTTCGTAGGCTATGAGCAGTTCTTC
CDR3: CASSTFVGYEQFF

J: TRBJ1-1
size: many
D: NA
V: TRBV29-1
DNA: TGCACCGTTGGAGGGGTGGGGGGCCTGAACACTGAAGCTTTCTTT
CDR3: CTVGGVGGLNTEAFF

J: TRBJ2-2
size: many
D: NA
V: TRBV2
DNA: TGTGCCAGCAGTGATTGGGCATTGAACACCGGGGAGCTGTTTTTT
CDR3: CASSDWALNTGELFF

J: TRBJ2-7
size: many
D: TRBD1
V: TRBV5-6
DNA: TGTGCCAGCAGCTTGGAAGGGGGCGCGGGCGAGCAGTACTTC
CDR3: CASSLEGGAGEQYF

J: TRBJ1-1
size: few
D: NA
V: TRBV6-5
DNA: TGTGCCAGCAGGAACCCCGCCGGATACACTGAAGCTTTCTTT
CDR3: CASRNPAGYTEAFF

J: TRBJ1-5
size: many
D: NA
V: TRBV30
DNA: TGTGCCTGGAGTATGATGGGCAGCCCGAATCAGCCCCAGCATTTT
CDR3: CAWSMMGSPNQPQHF

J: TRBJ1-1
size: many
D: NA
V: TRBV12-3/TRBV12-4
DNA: TGTGCCAGCAGTTTGGTTGAGATGAACACTGAAGCTTTCTTT
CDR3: CASSLVEMNTEAFF

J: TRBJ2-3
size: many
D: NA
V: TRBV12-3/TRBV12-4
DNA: TGTGCCAGCAGCTCAGGTCGGGGGGCGACAGATACGCAGTATTTT
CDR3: CASSSGRGATDTQYF

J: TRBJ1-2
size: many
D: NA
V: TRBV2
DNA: TGTGCCAGCAGTGAAACAGGGAATGGCTACACCTTC
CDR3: CASSETGNGYTF

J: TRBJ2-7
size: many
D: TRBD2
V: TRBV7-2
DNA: TGTGCCAGCAGCCCCTTCGTTAGCGGGGTGTCCTACGAGCAGTACTTC
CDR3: CASSPFVSGVSYEQYF

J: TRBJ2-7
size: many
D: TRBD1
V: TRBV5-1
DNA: TGCGCCAGCAGCTGGGGGACAGGCCTCTACGAGCAGTACTTC
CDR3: CASSWGTGLYEQYF

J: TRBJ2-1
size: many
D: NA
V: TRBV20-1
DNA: TGCAGTGCTAGTATAGACAATGAGCAGTTCTTC
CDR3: CSASIDNEQFF

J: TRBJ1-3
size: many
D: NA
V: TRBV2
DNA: TGTGCCAGCAGTGAGAGTGGAAACACCATATATTTT
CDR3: CASSESGNTIYF

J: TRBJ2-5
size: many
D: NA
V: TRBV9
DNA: TGTGCCAGCAGCGTATCCGCAGGGATGTTAACGGAGACCCAGTACTTC
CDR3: CASSVSAGMLTETQYF

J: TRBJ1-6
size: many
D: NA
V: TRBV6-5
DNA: TGTGCCAGCAGTTACTCGAGGGTCCTATTGAGCTCCTATAATTCACCCCTCCACTTT
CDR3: CASSYSRVLLSSYNSPLHF

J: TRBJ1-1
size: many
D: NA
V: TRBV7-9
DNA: TGTGCCAGTTTCCCTCGGGGGGGAGGGACGAACACTGAAGCTTTCTTT
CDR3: CASFPRGGGTNTEAFF

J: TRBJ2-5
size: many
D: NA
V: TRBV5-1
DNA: TGCGCCAGCAGCCTTCAACCCGGGACGGGAAAAGAGACCCAGTACTTC
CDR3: CASSLQPGTGKETQYF

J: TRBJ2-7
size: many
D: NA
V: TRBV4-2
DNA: TGTGCCAGCAGCCAAGGGGGAAATCGGGGTTTCCCCTACGAGCAGTACTTC
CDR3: CASSQGGNRGFPYEQYF

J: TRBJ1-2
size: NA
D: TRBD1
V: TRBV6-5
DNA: TGTGCCAGCAGTAACACAGGGGAAAGGGGCTACACCTTC
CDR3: CASSNTGERGYTF

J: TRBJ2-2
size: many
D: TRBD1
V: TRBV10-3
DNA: TGTGCCATCAGTGTGGGACAGGCCGGGGAGCTGTTTTTT
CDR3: CAISVGQAGELFF

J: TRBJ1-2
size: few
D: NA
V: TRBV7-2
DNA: TGTGCCAGCAGCTTAGAGTCAGGGAAGGACTATGGCTACACCTTC
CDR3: CASSLESGKDYGYTF

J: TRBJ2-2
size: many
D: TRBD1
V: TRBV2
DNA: TGTGCCAGCACTCAGGCTGGGACAGACAACACCGGGGAGCTGTTTTTT
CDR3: CASTQAGTDNTGELFF

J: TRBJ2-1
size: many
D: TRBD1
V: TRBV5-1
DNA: TGCGCCAGCAGCTCAATTGACAGGGAAGATGAGCAGTTCTTC
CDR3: CASSSIDREDEQFF

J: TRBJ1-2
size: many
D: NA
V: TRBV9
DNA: TGTGCCAGCAGCGTTGACAGTACCAACTCCTATGGCTACACCTTC
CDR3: CASSVDSTNSYGYTF

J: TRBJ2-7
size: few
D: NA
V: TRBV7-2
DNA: TGTGCCAGCAGCTTACGCGGGGGCCCTAGCTCCTACGAGCAGTACTTC
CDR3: CASSLRGGPSSYEQYF

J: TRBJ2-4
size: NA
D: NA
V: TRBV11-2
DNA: TGTGCCAGCAGCTTAGTTCTCTCGGTCGACAGACTAGCCAAAAACATTCAGTACTTC
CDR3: CASSLVLSVDRLAKNIQYF

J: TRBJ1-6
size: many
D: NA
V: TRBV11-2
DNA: TGTGCCAGCAGCTTTTTGCAGAGACAGACGAGCTCCTATAATTCACCCCTCCACTTT
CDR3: CASSFLQRQTSSYNSPLHF

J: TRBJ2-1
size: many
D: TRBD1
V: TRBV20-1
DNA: TGCAGTGCGCAACGGGACAGGGAGGGTGAGCAGTTCTTC
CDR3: CSAQRDREGEQFF

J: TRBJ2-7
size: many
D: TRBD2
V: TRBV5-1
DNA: TGCGCCAGCAGCCCGAAGCGGGGCTCCTACGAGCAGTACTTC
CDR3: CASSPKRGSYEQYF

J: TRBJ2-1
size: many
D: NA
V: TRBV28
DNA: TGTGCCAGCAGTTTATCAGGCGTGGGCGGGACAGCTTATCGGTATGAGCAGTTCTTC
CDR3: CASSLSGVGGTAYRYEQFF

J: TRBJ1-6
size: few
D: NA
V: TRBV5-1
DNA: TGCGCCAGCAGCACGGACCCTCACTCCTATAATTCACCCCTCCACTTT
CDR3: CASSTDPHSYNSPLHF

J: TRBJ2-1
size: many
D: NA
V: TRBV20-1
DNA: TGCAGTGCTAGGACAGGAATCTCCGATCGGGGTGAGCAGTTCTTC
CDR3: CSARTGISDRGEQFF

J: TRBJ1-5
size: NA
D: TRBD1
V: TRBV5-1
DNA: TGCGCCAGCAGCGCCGAACAGGGGGGGCAGCCCCAGCATTTT
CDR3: CASSAEQGGQPQHF

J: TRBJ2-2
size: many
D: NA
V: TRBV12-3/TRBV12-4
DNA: TGTGCCAGCAGTCCAGCCGGGGAGCTGTTTTTT
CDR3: CASSPAGELFF

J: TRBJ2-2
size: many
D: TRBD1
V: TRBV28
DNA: TGTGCCAGCAGTTTAGGGACAGTGACCGGGGAGCTGTTTTTT
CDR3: CASSLGTVTGELFF

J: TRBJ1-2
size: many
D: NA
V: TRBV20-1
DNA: TGCAGTGCTCCTGTCCGGGGGGTCCCCACTGGCTACACCTTC
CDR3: CSAPVRGVPTGYTF

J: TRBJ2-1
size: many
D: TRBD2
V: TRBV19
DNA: TGTGCCAGTAGTCTTCGACTAGCGAAGTACAATGAGCAGTTCTTC
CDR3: CASSLRLAKYNEQFF

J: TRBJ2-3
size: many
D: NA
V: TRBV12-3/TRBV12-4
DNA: TGTGCCAGCAGTTCGGAGCGGGCAGGAGATACGCAGTATTTT
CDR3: CASSSERAGDTQYF

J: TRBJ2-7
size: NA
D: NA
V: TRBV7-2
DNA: TGTGCCAGCAGCTCCCGGACAGACGGGGAGCAGTACTTC
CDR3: CASSSRTDGEQYF

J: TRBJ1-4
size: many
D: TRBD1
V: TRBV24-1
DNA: TGTGCCACCTCCCCGGGGGGACAGGACCAAAAACTGTTTTTT
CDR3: CATSPGGQDQKLFF

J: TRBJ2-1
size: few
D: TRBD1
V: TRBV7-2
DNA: TGTGCCAGCAGCCCGGACAGGGGGCGAAATGAGCAGTTCTTC
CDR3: CASSPDRGRNEQFF

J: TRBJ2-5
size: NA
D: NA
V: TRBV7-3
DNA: TGTGCCAGCAGCCCAACCGGGACAAAAGAGACCCAGTACTTC
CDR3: CASSPTGTKETQYF

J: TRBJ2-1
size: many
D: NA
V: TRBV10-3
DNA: TGTGCCATCAGTGAGTACGGAGATGCTTACAATGAGCAGTTCTTC
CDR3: CAISEYGDAYNEQFF

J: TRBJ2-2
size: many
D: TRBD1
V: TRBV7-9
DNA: TGTGCCAGCACCCCGGCCAGGGGGCAGGCCGGGGAGCTGTTTTTT
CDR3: CASTPARGQAGELFF

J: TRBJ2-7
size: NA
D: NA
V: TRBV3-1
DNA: TGTGCCAGCAGCCAAGAAAACCGGGGGCGGTCCTACGAGCAGTACTTC
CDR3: CASSQENRGRSYEQYF

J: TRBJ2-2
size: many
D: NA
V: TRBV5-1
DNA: TGCGCCAGCAGCTTGGAGGTCGTCACCGGGGAGCTGTTTTTT
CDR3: CASSLEVVTGELFF

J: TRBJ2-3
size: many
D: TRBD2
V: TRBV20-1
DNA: TGCAGTGCTAGGCGGGGGTGGGGGACAGATACGCAGTATTTT
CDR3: CSARRGWGTDTQYF

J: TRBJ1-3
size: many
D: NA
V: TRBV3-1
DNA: TGTGCCAGCAGCCAAGATTATCCCACTTCTGGAAACACCATATATTTT
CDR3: CASSQDYPTSGNTIYF